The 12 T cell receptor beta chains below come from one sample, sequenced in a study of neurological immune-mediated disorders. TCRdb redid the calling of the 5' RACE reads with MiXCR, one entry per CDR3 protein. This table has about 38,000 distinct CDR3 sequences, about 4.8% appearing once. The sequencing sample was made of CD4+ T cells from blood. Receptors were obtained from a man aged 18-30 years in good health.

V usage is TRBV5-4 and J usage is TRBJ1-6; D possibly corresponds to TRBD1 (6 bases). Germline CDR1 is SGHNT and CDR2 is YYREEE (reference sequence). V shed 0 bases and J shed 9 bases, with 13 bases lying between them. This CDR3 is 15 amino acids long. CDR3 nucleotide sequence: TGTGCCAGCAGCTTGGATCAGGGGCAGGGTTCACCCCTCCACTTT. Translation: CASSLDQGQGSPLHF.

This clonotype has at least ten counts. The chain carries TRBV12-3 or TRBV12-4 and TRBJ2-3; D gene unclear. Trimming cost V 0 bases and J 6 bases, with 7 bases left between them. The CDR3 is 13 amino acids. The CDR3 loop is CASSLADGDTQYF. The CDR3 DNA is TGTGCCAGCAGTTTAGCCGACGGGGATACGCAGTATTTT.

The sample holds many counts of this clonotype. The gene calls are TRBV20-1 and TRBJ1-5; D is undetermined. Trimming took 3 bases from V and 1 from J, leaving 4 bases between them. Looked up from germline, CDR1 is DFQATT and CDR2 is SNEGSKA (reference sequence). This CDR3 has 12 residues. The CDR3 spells CSASQSNQPQHF. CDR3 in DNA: TGCAGTGCTAGTCAGAGCAATCAGCCCCAGCATTTT.

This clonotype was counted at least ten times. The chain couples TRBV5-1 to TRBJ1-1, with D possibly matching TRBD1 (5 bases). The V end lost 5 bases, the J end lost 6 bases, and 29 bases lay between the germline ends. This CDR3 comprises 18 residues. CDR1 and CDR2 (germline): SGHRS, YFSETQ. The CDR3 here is CASSGGVWGTRKTPEAFF. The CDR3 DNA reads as TGCGCCAGCAGTGGAGGGGTTTGGGGGACCCGAAAGACACCTGAAGCTTTCTTT.

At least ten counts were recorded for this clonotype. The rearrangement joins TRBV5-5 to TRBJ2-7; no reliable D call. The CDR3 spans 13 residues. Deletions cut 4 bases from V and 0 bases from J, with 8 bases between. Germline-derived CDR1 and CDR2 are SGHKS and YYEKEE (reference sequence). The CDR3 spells CASSLWSSYEQYF. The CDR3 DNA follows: TGTGCCAGCAGCCTTTGGTCCTCCTACGAGCAGTACTTC. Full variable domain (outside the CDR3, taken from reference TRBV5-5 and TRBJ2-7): DAGVTQSPTHLIKTRGQQVTLRCSPISGHKSVSWYQQVLGQGPQFIFQYYEKEERGRGNFPDRFSARQFPNYSSELNVNALLLGDSALYLCASSLWSSYEQYFGPGTRLTVT.

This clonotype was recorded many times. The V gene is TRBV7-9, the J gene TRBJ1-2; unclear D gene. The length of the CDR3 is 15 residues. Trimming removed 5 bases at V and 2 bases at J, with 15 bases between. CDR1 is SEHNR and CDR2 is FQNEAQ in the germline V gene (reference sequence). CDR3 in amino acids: CASSPTEGKNYGYTF. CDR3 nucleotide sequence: TGTGCCAGCAGCCCCACAGAAGGCAAGAACTATGGCTACACCTTC.

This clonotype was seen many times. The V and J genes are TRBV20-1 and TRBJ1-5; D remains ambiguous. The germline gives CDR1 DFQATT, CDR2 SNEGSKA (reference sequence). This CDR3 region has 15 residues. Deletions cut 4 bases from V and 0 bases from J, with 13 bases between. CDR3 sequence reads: CSANNRENSNQPQHF. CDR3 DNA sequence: TGCAGTGCTAATAACAGAGAAAATAGCAATCAGCCCCAGCATTTT.

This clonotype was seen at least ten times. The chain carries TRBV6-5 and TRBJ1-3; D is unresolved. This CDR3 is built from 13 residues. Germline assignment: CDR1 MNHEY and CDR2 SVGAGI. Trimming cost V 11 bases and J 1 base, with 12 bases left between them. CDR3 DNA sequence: TGTGCCTCCTGTGTTAATTCTGGAAACACCATATATTTT. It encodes CASCVNSGNTIYF.

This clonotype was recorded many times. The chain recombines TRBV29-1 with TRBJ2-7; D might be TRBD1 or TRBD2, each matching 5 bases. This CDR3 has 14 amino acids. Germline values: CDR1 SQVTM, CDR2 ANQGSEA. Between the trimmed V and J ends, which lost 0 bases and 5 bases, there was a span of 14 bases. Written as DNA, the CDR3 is TGCAGCGTTGAAGATTTACCCGGGGCCAACGAGCAGTACTTC. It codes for CSVEDLPGANEQYF.

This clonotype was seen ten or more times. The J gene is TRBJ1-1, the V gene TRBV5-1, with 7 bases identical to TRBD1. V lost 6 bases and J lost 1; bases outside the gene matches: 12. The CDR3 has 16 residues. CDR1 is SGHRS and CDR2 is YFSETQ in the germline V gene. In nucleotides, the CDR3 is TGCGCCAGCAACGACCCTAGCAGGGGGGAGAACACTGAAGCTTTCTTT. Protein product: CASNDPSRGENTEAFF.

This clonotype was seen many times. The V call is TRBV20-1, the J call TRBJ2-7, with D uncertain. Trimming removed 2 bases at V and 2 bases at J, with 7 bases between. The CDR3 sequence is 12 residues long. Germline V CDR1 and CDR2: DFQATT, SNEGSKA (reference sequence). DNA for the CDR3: TGCAGTGCTAGATACCGGGCCTACGAGCAGTACTTC. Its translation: CSARYRAYEQYF.

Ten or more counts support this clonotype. This chain's CDR3 is CSAASSPGSNEQFF. DNA for the CDR3: TGCAGTGCCGCGAGCTCCCCCGGCAGCAATGAGCAGTTCTTC. The chain links TRBV20-1 to TRBJ2-1; unclear D gene. V was trimmed by 6 bases and J by 6 bases, leaving 18 bases between them. CDR3 length: 14 amino acids. CDR1 and CDR2 (germline): DFQATT, SNEGSKA (reference sequence).